This entry concerns a single TCR beta chain. This clone was seen more than once but under ten times. Its specific antigen is unknown. Base qualities are not provided; no much larger clone lies one nucleotide away. This sample is drawn from a study of PD-1 blockade in classical Hodgkin lymphoma (dated by TCRdb to the early 2020s). General notes on the study: Nivolumab dosing was 3 mg/kg intravenously every 2 weeks, continuing until either disease progression or unacceptable toxicity. To define a peripheral blood immune signature of response to PD-1 blockade in classical Hodgkin lymphoma, the study combined TCR beta sequencing with CyTOF. Broad study findings and their caveats: Diversity was lower in patients who began nivolumab less than 1 year after ASCT, so these patients were left out of later analyses to avoid confounding by immune reconstitution. Baseline TCR diversity was reported to be lower in newly diagnosed patients than in healthy donors, and even lower in relapsed/refractory patients. By C4D1, a significant rise was seen in CD4+ TCR diversity but not in CD8+ TCR diversity (p=0.0027 vs p=0.16), and the rise was most apparent among complete responders (p=0.02). Among trial patients, those achieving complete response had baseline diversity similar to that of newly diagnosed patients, while diversity was significantly lower in partial responders and progressors. The study was restricted to a single clinical trial cohort, and the causes of repertoire differences, possibly disease activity or prior therapy, were left undefined.

The CDR1 and CDR2 encoded by the germline V gene are SGHRS and YFSETQ. V is shortened by 0 bases, J by 2 bases, and the region joining them spans 8 bases. The CDR3 starts with the cysteine, ends with the phenylalanine, and has 14 residues. Left in the record is the CDR3 DNA by itself, 42 bases read in frame from the first base. The time point label, as the study defines it: cycle 4 day 1 (C4D1), after more than five weeks of nivolumab. Relapse after autologous stem cell transplantation had occurred in all trial patients, and cohorts A, B and C were distinguished by prior brentuximab vedotin exposure. The trial cohort included 50 to 70 patients with relapsed/refractory classical Hodgkin lymphoma, and each patient had a best overall response of complete response, partial response or progressive disease. Single-agent nivolumab was administered to trial patients in the multi-cohort phase II CheckMate 205 trial. An independent review committee assessed best overall response using the 2007 International Working Group response criteria. Trial PBMCs were collected immediately before nivolumab initiation (C1D1) and during therapy at cycle 2 day 1 and cycle 4 day 1. Peripheral blood was collected in 8 mL Vacutainer Cell Preparation Tubes, from which PBMCs were isolated by centrifugation and then cryopreserved.

The Qiagen DNeasy kit was used to extract genomic DNA both from unsorted PBMCs and from the negatively selected CD4+ and CD8+ fractions. Amplification of TCR beta CDR3 regions was done by immunoSEQ multiplex PCR with primers that anneal to V and J segments. A synthetic immune receptor repertoire was used to minimize amplification bias, and remaining bias was computationally removed after sequencing. The authors processed their data as follows. Repertoire diversity was quantified as the Shannon entropy index using custom Python scripts. The unsorted, CD4+ and CD8+ repertoires were each analyzed separately, with the exception of combined analyses, where CD4+ and CD8+ sequences were merged in silico. A clone was considered expanded if an increase in frequency of at least 2-fold after treatment relative to C1D1 was found, and a pseudocount of 0.5 was applied to clones undetected at baseline. Clones with 0 or 1 copy at C1D1 were classified as singleton clones, and clones with 2 or more copies were classified as non-singleton clones. Clones expanded in unsorted samples were assigned a CD4+, CD8+ or unknown annotation through matching of protein sequences in sorted samples from the same patient. Wilcoxon tests on paired samples were used to test changes in diversity from C1D1 to C4D1. TCRdb stores this immuneACCESS table with in-frame sequences only. Part of the clones is absent; in the studies checked, under half of the shortfall reflects unresolved V genes, and no reason is known for the rest. The DNA was the basis for D and trimming; V, J and clone size are from that table. The sample includes over 15,000 clones, with 83% observed a single time. The ten largest clones capture roughly 14% of the sample.

The TCR originated in a human donor with classical Hodgkin lymphoma. The chain links TRBV5-1 with TRBJ1-2; tentative D gene TRBD1, with 5 bases matching. Sequencing was performed on peripheral blood mononuclear cells (PBMCs), taken before the fourth cycle of nivolumab. At the DNA level, the sequence is TGCGCCAGCAGCTTGGCACGGGGGAACTATGGCTACACCTTC. Its protein reads: CASSLARGNYGYTF.